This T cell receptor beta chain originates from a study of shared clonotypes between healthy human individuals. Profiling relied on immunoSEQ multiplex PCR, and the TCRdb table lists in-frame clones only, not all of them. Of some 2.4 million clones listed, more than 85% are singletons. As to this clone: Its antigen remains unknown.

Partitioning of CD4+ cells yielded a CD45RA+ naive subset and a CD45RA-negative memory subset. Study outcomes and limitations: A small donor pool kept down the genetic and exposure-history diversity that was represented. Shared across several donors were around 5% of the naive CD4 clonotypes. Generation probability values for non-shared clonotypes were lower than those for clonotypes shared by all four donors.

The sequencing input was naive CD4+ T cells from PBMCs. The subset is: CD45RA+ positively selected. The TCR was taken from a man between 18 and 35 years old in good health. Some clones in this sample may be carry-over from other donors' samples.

CDR3 protein: CASGEGAGYGYTF. CDR3 sequence (DNA): TGTGCCAGTGGGGAGGGGGCTGGCTATGGCTACACCTTC. V usage is TRBV25-1 and J usage is TRBJ1-2; 7 positions match TRBD1. The CDR3 extends over 13 amino acids. With 9 bases clipped from V and 4 bases from J, the junction kept 8 bases outside the gene matches. The germline gives CDR1 MGHDK, CDR2 SYGVNS.